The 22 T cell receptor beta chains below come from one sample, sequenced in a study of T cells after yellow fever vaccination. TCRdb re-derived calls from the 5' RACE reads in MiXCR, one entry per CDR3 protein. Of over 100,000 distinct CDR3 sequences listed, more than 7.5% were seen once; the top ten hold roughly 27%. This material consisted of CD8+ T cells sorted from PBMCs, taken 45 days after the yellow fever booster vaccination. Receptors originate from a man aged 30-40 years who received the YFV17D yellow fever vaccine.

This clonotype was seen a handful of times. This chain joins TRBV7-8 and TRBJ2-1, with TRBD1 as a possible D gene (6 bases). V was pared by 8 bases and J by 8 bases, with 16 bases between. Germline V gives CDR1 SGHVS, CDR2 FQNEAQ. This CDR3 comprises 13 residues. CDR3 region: CASLQGVADEQFF. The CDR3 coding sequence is TGTGCCAGCCTACAGGGTGTTGCGGATGAGCAGTTCTTC.

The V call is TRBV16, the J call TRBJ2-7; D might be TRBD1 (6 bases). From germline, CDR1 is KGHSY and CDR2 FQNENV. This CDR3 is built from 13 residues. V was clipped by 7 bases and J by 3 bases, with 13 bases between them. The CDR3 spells CASNRDTDYEQYF. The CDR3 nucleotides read TGTGCCAGCAACCGGGACACGGACTACGAGCAGTACTTC.

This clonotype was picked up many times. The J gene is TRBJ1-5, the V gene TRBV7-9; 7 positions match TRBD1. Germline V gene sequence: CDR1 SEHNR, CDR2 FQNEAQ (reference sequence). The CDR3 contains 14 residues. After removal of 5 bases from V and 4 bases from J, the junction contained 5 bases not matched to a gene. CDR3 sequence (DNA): TGTGCCAGCAGCCACTCGACAGGGAATCAGCCCCAGCATTTT. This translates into CASSHSTGNQPQHF.

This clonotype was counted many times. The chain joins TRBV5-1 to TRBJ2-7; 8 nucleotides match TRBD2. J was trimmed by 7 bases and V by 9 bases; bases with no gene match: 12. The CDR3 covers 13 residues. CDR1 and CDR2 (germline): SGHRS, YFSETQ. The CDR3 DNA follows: TGCGCCACCTCTTCCAGCGGGAGTAGGGAGCAGTACTTC. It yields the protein CATSSSGSREQYF.

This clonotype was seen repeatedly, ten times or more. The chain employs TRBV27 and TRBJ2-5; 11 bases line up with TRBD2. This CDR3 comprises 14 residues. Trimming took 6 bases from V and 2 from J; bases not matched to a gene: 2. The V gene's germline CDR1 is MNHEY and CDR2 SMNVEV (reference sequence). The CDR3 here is CASRGTSGQETQYF. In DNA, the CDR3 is TGTGCCAGCAGGGGGACTAGCGGACAAGAGACCCAGTACTTC.

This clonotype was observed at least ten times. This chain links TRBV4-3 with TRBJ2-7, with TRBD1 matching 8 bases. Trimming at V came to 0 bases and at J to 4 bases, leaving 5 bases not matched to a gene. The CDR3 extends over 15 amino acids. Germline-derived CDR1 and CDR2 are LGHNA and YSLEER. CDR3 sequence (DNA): TGCGCCAGCAGCCAAGACCAGGGGGCGCTTTACGAGCAGTACTTC. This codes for CASSQDQGALYEQYF.

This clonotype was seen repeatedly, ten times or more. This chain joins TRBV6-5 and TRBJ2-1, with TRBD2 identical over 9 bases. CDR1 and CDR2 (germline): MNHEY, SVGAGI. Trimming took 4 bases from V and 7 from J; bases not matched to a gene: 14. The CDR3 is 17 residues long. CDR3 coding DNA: TGTGCCAGCAGTTTCGGCACTTCTAGCGGGATTGGGAATGAGCAGTTCTTC. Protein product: CASSFGTSSGIGNEQFF.

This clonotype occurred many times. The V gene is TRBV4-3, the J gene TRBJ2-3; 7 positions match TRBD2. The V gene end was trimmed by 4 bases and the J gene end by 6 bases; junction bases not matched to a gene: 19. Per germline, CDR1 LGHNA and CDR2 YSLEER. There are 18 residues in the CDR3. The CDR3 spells CASSPVVPPGAGDDTQYF. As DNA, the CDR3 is TGCGCCAGCAGCCCGGTCGTGCCCCCCGGCGCGGGAGATGATACGCAGTATTTT.

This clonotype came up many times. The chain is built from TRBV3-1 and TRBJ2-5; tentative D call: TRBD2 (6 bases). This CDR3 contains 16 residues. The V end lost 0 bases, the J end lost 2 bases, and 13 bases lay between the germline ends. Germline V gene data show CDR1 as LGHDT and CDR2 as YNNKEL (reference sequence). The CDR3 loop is CASSQEDYGVQETQYF. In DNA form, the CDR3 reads TGTGCCAGCAGCCAAGAGGACTATGGGGTTCAAGAGACCCAGTACTTC.

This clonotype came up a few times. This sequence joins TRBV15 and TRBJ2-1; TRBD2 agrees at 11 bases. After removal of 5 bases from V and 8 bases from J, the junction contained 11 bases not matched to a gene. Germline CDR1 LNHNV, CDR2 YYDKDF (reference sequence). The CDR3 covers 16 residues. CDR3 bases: TGTGCCACCAGCTCCTTATGGACTAGCGGGTTGTATGAGCAGTTCTTC. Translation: CATSSLWTSGLYEQFF.

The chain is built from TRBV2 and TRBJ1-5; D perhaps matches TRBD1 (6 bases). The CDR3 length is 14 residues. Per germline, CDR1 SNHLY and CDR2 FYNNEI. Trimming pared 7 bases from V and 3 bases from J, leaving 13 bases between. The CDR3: CASMEGGLNQPQHF. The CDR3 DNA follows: TGTGCCAGCATGGAGGGGGGCCTCAATCAGCCCCAGCATTTT.

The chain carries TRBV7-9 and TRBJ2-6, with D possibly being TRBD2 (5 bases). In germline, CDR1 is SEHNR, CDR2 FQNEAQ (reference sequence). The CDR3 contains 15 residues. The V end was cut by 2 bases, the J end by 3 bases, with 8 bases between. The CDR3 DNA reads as TGTGCCAGCAGCTTAACGGGGTATGGGGCCAACGTCCTGACTTTC. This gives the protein CASSLTGYGANVLTF. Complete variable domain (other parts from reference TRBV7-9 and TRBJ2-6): DTGVSQNPRHKITKRGQNVTFRCDPISEHNRLYWYRQTLGQGPEFLTYFQNEAQLEKSRLLSDRFSAERPKGSFSTLEIQRTEQGDSAMYLCASSLTGYGANVLTFGAGSRLTVL.

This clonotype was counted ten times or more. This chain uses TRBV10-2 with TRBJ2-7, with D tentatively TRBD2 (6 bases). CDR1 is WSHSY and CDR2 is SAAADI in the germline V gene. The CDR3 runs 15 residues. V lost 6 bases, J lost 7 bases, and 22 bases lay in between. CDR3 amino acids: CASSEDYLMFSEQYF. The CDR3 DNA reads TGCGCCAGCAGCGAGGACTACCTAATGTTTAGTGAGCAGTACTTC.

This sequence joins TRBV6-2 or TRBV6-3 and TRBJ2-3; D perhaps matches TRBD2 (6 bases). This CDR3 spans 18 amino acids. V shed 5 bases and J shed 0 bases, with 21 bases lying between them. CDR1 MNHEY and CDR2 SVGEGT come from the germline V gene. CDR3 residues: CASSPPGLGSSSTDTQYF. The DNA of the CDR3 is TGTGCCAGCAGTCCCCCGGGACTGGGATCATCTAGCACAGATACGCAGTATTTT.

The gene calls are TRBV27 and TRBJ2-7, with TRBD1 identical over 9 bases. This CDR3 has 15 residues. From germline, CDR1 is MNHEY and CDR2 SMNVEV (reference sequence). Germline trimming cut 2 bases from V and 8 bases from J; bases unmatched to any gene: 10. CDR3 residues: CASSLVAGQGSQQYF. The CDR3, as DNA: TGTGCCAGCAGTTTAGTGGCGGGACAGGGCTCCCAGCAGTACTTC.

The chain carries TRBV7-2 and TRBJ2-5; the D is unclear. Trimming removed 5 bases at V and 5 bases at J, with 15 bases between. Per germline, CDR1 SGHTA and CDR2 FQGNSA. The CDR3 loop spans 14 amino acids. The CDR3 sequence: CASSARGPWETQYF. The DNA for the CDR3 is TGTGCCAGCAGCGCCCGAGGCCCGTGGGAGACCCAGTACTTC.

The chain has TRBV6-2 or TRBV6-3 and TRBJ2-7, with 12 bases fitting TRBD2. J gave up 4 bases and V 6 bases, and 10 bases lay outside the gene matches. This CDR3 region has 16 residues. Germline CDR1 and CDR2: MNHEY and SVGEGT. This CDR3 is CASRRLAGVASYEQYF. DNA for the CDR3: TGTGCCAGCAGAAGACTAGCGGGAGTCGCATCGTACGAGCAGTACTTC.

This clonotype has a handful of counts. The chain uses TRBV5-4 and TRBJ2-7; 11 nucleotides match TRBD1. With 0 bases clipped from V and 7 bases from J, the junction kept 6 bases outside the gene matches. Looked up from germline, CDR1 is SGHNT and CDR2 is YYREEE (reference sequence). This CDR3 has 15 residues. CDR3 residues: CASSLEGQGAWEQYF. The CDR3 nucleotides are TGTGCCAGCAGCTTGGAAGGACAGGGGGCCTGGGAGCAGTACTTC.

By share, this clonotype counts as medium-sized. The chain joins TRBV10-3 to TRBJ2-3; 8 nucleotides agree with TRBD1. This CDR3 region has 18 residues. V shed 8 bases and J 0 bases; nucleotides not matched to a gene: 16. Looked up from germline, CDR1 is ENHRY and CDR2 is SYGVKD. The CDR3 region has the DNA TGTGCCATCGGAGGGGGACAGGATATCGTGGGGAGCACAGATACGCAGTATTTT. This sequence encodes CAIGGGQDIVGSTDTQYF.

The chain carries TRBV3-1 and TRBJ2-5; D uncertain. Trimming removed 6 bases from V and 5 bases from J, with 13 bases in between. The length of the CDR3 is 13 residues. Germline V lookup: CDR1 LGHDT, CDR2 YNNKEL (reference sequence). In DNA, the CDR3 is TGTGCCAGCAGTCCGGTCCCACGGGAGACCCAGTACTTC. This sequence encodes CASSPVPRETQYF.

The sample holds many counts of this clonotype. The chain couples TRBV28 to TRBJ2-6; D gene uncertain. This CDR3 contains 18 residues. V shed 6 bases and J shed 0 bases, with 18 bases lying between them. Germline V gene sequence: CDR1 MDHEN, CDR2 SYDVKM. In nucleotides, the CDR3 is TGTGCCAGCAGCCAACGACCAACGGATTACTCTGGGGCCAACGTCCTGACTTTC. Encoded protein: CASSQRPTDYSGANVLTF.

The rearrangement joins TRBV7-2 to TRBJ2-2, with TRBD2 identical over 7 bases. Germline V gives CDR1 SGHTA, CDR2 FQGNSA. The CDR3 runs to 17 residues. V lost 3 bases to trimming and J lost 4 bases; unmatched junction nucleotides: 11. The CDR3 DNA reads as TGTGCCAGCAGCTTCCTGTCGCGGGAGCTAAGCACCGGGGAGCTGTTTTTT. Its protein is CASSFLSRELSTGELFF.